One sample yielded the 6 T cell receptor beta chains listed below, sequenced in a study of blood T cell repertoires in COVID-19 (dated by TCRdb to 2020 to 2022). Library prep was done by the immunoSEQ multiplex PCR assay. Imported from immuneACCESS, the table was reduced by TCRdb to in-frame sequences with V and J called. These copies leave out some clones; in studies compared against another copy, an unresolved V gene accounts for under half, and the cause of the remainder is not known. The sample data list approximately 99,000 clones, and under 85% of these were observed just once. The ten largest account for roughly 4% of the sample. Sequencing input: peripheral blood. These TCRs come from a woman aged 65 to 85 with acute or convalescent COVID-19.

The chain joins TRBV19 to TRBJ2-6, with D possibly being TRBD1 (5 bases). Germline CDR1 LNHDA, CDR2 SQIVND (reference sequence). The CDR3 consists of 16 residues. V lost 8 bases to trimming and J lost 2 bases, with 16 bases between them. Written as DNA, the CDR3 is TGTGCCAGTGCAGGGTTGAAACCCACTGGGGCCAACGTCCTGACTTTC. Its translation is CASAGLKPTGANVLTF.

V is TRBV6-5 and J is TRBJ2-7, with D possibly being TRBD2 (5 bases). Trimming shortened V by 6 bases and J by 0 bases, and 15 bases separated the two germline ends. Germline CDR1 MNHEY, CDR2 SVGAGI. The CDR3 is 15 amino acids. The DNA for the CDR3 is TGTGCCAGCAGACTCCTTAAGACTAACTCCTACGAGCAGTACTTC. Translation: CASRLLKTNSYEQYF.

The gene calls are TRBV7-7 and TRBJ1-3, with TRBD1 matching 7 bases. The V gene's germline CDR1 is SSHAT and CDR2 FNYEAQ (reference sequence). The CDR3 extends over 13 amino acids. Trimming took 5 bases from V and 4 from J; bases not matched to a gene: 2. Here the CDR3 DNA reads TGTGCCAGCAGCCTGGGACAGGGAAACACCATATATTTT. Its translation: CASSLGQGNTIYF.

The genes are TRBV28 and TRBJ1-6; D unresolved. This CDR3 spans 13 amino acids. V shed 3 bases and J shed 5 bases, with 5 bases lying between them. The germline CDR1 and CDR2 sequences are MDHEN and SYDVKM. The CDR3 spells CASSFENNSPLHF. Here the CDR3 DNA reads TGTGCCAGCAGTTTCGAGAATAATTCACCCCTCCACTTT.

J is TRBJ1-2 and V is TRBV28; possible D gene TRBD1, 6 bases. Germline V CDR1 and CDR2: MDHEN, SYDVKM. V gave up 5 bases and J gave up 4 bases, with 11 bases separating them. The CDR3 covers 13 residues. The CDR3 is CASSQTGRYGYTF. The CDR3 DNA follows: TGTGCCAGCAGTCAAACAGGGCGCTATGGCTACACCTTC.

The chain joins TRBV28 to TRBJ2-7, with TRBD1 as a possible D gene (8 bases). Per germline, CDR1 MDHEN and CDR2 SYDVKM. Trimming shortened V by 2 bases and J by 2 bases, and 16 bases separated the two germline ends. The CDR3 is 16 amino acids. The chain's CDR3 is CASSLTGGTTPYEQYF. For the CDR3, the DNA is TGTGCCAGCAGTTTAACAGGGGGGACTACTCCCTACGAGCAGTACTTC.